This TCR beta chain stems from a study of vaccination and CD4 T cells after COVID-19. Sequencing of DNA taken from cultured CD4+ T cells relied on the Oncomine TCR Beta short-read assay. Each CDR3 protein gets one entry after TCRdb re-called the PCR reads with MiXCR. The repertoire holds around 19,000 distinct CDR3 sequences, with over 35% as singletons. Trimming cost V 3 bases and J 5 bases, with 5 bases left between them. From germline, CDR1 is WSHSY and CDR2 SAAADI. The CDR3 spans 12 residues. Treatment noted: roughly ten-day PBMC culture with coronavirus spike peptide pools or control peptides (ViraFEST assay). A note on this clonotype: Its antigen is currently unknown.

The clonotype was recovered from a human donor who received a COVID-19 vaccine. V gene TRBV10-2 combines with J gene TRBJ1-3; D gene ambiguous. The source material was CD4+ T cells from blood, cultured in vitro, sampled before SARS-CoV-2 vaccination. This CDR3 reads CASSEWRNTIYF. The CDR3 DNA reads as TGCGCCAGCAGTGAATGGCGAAACACCATATATTTT.